The clone carrying this T cell receptor (beta chain) is medium-sized by share. The antigen is undetermined. Germline-derived CDR1 and CDR2 are SGHRS and YFSETQ. CDR3 length: 13 amino acids. The ends were cut back, 0 bases at V and 6 bases at J, with 9 bases in the middle. The data are from a study of spatial heterogeneity in lung cancer. On the study more broadly: Alpha-chain sequences were consistently detected in smaller numbers than beta-chain sequences. Study-wide results and caveats: How many expanded intratumoral alpha and beta TCRs were present tracked the tumor mutation count, which was a count of nonsynonymous mutations.

TCRdb re-called the 5' RACE reads through MiXCR, storing one row per CDR3 protein. The sample lists some 1,800 distinct CDR3 sequences; 8% to 10% were seen once. Described time point: sample taken at primary tumor resection. Sequencing covered unsorted whole RNA taken from tumor, nontumor lung or frozen PBMC. V gene TRBV5-1 combines with J gene TRBJ1-1, with TRBD1 as a possible D gene (5 bases). Sequencing used lung tumor tissue, obtained at surgery. The receptor was isolated from a female donor with early-stage non-small cell lung cancer. CDR3 amino acids: CASSLEGRPEAFF. CDR3 in DNA: TGCGCCAGCAGCTTGGAGGGGAGGCCTGAAGCTTTCTTT.